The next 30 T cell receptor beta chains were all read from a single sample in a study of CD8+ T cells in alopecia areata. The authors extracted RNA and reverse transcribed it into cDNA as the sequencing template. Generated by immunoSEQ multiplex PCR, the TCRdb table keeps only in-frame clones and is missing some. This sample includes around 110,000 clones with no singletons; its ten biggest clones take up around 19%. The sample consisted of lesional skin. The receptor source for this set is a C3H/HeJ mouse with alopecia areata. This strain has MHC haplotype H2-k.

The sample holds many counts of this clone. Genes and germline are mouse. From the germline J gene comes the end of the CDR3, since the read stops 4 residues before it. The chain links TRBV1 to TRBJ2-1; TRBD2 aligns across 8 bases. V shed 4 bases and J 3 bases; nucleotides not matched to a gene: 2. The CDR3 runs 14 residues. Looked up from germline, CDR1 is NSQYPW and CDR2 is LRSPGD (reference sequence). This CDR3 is CTCSVWGVYAEQFF. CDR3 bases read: TGCACCTGCAGTGTCTGGGGGGTCTATGCT.

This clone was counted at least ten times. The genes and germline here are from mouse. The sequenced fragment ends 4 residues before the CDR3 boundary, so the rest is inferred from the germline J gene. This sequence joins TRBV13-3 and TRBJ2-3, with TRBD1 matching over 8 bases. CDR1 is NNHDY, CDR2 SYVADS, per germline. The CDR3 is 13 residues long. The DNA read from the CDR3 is TGTGCCAGCAGTGGGACAGGGATAGAA. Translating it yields CASSGTGIE. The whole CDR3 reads CASSGTGIETLYF.

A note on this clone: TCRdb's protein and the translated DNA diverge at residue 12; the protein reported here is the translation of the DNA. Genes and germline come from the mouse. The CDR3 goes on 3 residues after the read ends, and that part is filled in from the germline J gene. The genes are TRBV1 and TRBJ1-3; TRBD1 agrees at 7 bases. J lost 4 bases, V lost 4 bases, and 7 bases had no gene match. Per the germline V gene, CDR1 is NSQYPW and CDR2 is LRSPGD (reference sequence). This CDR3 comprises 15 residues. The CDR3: CTCSERGREGNTLYF. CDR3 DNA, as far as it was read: TGCACCTGCAGTGAGAGGGGGCGAGAGGGAAATACG.

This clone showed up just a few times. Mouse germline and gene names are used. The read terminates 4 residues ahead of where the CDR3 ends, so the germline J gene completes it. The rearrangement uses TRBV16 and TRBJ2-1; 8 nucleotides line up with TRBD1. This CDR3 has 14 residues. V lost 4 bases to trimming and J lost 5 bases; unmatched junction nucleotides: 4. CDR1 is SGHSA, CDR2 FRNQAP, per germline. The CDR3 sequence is CASSSQGADAEQFF. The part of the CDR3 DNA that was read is TGTGCAAGCAGCTCCCAGGGGGCAGATGCT. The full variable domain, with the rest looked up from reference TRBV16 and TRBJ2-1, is NAGVIQTPRHKVTGKGQEATLWCEPISGHSAVFWYRQTIVQGLEFLTYFRNQAPIDDSGMPKERFSAQMPNQSHSTLKIQSTQPQDSAVYLCASSSQGADAEQFFGPGTRLTVL.

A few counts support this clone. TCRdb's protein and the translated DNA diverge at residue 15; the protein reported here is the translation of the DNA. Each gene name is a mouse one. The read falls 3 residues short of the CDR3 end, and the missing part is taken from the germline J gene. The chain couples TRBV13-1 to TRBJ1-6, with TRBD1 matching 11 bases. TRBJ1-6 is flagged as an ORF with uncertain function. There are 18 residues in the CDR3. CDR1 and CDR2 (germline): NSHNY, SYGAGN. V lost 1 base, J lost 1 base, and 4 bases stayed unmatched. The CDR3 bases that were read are TGTGCCAGCAGTGATCTCGGGACAGGGGGATCCTATAATTCGCCC. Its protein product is CASSDLGTGGSYNSP. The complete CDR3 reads CASSDLGTGGSYNSPLYF.

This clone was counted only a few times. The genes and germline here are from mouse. The CDR3 reads CASSLTGVINYAEQFF. CDR3 DNA, as far as it was read: TGTGCCAGCAGCCTGACTGGGGTAATTAACTATGCT. V usage is TRBV13-3 and J usage is TRBJ2-1; 8 positions agree with TRBD2. With the read ending 4 residues before the CDR3 end, the germline J gene is used to fill in that end. The V gene's germline CDR1 is NNHDY and CDR2 SYVADS. After removal of 5 bases from V and 0 bases from J, the junction contained 7 bases not matched to a gene. This CDR3 has 16 residues.

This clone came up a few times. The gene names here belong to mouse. The sequenced part of the CDR3 DNA is TGTGCCAGCAGTGCTGGGGGGCGA. Translating gives CASSAGGR. The whole CDR3 protein reads CASSAGGREVFF. The rearrangement uses TRBV13-1 and TRBJ1-1; D is perhaps TRBD1 (6 bases). The read falls 4 residues short of the CDR3 end, and the missing part is taken from the germline J gene. The germline V gene encodes CDR1 NSHNY and CDR2 SYGAGN. The CDR3 spans 12 residues.

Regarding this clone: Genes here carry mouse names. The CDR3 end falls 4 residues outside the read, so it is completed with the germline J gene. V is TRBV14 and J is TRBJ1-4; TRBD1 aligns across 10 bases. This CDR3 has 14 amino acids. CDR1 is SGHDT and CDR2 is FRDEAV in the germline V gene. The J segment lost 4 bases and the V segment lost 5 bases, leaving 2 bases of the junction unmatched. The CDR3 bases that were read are TGTGCCAGCAGGACAGGGGGCTTCAACGAA. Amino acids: CASRTGGFNE. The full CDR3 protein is CASRTGGFNERLFF.

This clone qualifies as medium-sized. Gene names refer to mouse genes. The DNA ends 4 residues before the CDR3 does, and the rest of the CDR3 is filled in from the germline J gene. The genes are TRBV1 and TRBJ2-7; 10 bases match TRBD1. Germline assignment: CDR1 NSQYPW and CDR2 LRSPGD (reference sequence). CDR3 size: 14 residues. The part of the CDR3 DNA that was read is TGCACCTGCAGTGCAGATGGGACAGGGGAT. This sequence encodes CTCSADGTGD. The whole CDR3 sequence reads CTCSADGTGDEQYF.

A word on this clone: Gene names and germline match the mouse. This chain's CDR3 is CASSDATGKNTLYF. Incomplete CDR3 DNA: TGTGCCAGCAGTGATGCGACAGGGAAGAAC. This rearrangement joins TRBV13-3 to TRBJ2-4; 7 nucleotides line up with TRBD1. The CDR3 extends 4 residues past the end of the read, so its final part is completed from the germline J gene. The CDR3 loop spans 14 amino acids. The germline V gene has CDR1 NNHDY and CDR2 SYVADS.

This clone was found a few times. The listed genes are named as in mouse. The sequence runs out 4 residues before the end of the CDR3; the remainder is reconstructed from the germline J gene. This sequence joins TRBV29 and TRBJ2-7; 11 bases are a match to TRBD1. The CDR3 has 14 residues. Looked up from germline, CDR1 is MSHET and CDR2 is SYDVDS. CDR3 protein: CASSFWDRGDEQYF. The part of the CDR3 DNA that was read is TGTGCTAGCAGTTTCTGGGACAGGGGGGAT.

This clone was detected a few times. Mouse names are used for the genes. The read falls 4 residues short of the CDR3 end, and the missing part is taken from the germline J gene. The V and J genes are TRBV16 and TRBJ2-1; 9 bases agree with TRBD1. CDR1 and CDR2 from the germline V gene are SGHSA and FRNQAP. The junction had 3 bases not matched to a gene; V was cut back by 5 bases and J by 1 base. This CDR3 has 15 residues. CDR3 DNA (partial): TGTGCAAGCAGCATAGGACAGGGGAACTATGCT. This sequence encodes CASSIGQGNYA. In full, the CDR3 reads CASSIGQGNYAEQFF.

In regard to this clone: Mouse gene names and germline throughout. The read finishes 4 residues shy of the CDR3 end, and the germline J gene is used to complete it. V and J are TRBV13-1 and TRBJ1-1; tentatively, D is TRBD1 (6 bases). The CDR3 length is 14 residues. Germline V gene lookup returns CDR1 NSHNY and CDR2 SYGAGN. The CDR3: CASSEGGKKEEVFF. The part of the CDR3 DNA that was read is TGTGCCAGCAGTGAGGGGGGCAAGAAGGAA.

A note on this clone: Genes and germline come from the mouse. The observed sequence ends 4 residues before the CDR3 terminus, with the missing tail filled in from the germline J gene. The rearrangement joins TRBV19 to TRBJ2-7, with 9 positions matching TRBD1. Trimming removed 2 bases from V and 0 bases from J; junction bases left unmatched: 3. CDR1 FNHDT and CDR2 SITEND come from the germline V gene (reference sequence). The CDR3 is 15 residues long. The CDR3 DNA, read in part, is TGTGCCAGCAGTATCCCGGACAGGGGCTCCTAT. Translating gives CASSIPDRGSY. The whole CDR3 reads CASSIPDRGSYEQYF. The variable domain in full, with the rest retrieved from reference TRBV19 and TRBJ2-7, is GGIITQTPKFLIGQEGQKLTLKCQQNFNHDTMYWYRQDSGKGLRLIYYSITENDLQKGDLSEGYDASREKKSSFSLTVTSAQKNEMAVFLCASSIPDRGSYEQYFGPGTRLTVL.

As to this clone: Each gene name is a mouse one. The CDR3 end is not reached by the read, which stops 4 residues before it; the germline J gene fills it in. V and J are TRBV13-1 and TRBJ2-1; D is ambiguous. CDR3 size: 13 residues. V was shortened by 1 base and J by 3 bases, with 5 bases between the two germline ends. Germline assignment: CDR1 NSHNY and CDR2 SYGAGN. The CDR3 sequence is CASSDLSYAEQFF. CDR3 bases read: TGTGCCAGCAGTGATCTCAGCTATGCT.

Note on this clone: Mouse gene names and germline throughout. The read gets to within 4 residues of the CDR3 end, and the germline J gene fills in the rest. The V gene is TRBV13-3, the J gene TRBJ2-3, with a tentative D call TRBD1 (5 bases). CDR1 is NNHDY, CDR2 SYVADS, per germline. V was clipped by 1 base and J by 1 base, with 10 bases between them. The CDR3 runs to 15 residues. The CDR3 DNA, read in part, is TGTGCCAGCAGTGATCAGGGAATTGGTGCAGAA. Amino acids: CASSDQGIGAE. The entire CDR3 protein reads CASSDQGIGAETLYF.

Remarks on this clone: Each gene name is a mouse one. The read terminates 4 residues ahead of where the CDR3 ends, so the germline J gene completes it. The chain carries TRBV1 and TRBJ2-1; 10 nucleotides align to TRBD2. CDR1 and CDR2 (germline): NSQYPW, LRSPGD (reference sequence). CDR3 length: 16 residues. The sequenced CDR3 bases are TGCACCTGCAGTGCAGAGTTTCTGGGGGGGCGCGCT. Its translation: CTCSAEFLGGRA. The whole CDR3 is CTCSAEFLGGRAEQFF.

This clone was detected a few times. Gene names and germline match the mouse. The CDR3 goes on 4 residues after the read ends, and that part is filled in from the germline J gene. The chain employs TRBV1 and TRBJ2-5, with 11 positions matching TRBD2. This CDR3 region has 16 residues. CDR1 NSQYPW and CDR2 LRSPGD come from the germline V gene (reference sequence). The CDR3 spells CTCSADSDWGVDTQYF. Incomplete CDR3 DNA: TGCACCTGCAGTGCAGATTCGGACTGGGGGGTTGAC.

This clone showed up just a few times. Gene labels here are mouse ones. The CDR3 here is CASSMGRGSERLFF. CDR3 DNA (partial): TGTGCCAGCAGTATGGGGAGAGGGTCCGAA. The V call is TRBV19, the J call TRBJ1-4; D gene ambiguous. The read ends 4 residues early relative to the CDR3; the germline J gene fills the gap. This CDR3 is built from 14 residues. CDR1 is FNHDT and CDR2 is SITEND in the germline V gene (reference sequence).

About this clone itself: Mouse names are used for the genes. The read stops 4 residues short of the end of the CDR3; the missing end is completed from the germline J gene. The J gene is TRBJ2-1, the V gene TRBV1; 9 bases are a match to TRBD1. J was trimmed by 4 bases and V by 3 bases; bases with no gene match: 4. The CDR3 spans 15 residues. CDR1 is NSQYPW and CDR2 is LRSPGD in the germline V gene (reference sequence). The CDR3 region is CTCSAGQGKYAEQFF. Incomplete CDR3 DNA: TGCACCTGCAGTGCGGGACAGGGAAAATATGCT.

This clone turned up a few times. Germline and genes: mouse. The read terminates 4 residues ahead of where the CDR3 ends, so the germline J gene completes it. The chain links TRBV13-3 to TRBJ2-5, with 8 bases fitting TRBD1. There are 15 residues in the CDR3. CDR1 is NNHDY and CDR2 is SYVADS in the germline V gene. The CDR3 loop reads CASSEMTGAGDTQYF. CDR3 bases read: TGTGCCAGCAGTGAGATGACAGGGGCTGGGGAC.

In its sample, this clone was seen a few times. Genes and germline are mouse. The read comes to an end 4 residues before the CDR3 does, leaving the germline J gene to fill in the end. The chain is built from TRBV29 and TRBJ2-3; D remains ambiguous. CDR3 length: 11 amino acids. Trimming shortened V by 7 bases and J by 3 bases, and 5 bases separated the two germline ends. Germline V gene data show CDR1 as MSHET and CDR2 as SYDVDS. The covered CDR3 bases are TGTGCTAGCAAGACAGCAGAA. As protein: CASKTAE. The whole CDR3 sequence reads CASKTAETLYF.

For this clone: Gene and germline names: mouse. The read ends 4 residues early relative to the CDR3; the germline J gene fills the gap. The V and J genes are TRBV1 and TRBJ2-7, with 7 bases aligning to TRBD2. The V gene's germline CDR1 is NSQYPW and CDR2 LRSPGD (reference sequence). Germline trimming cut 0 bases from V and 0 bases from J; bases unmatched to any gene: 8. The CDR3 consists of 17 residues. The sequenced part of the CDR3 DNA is TGCACCTGCAGTGCAGATCGGGCTGGGGGAAGCTCCTAT. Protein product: CTCSADRAGGSSY. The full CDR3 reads CTCSADRAGGSSYEQYF.

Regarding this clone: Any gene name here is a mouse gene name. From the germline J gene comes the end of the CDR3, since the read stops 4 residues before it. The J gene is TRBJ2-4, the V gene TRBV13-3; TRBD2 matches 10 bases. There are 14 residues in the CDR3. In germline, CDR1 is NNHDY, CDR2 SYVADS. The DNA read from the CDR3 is TGTGCCAGCAGTGGGACTGGGGGTCGTAAC. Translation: CASSGTGGRN. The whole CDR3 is CASSGTGGRNTLYF.

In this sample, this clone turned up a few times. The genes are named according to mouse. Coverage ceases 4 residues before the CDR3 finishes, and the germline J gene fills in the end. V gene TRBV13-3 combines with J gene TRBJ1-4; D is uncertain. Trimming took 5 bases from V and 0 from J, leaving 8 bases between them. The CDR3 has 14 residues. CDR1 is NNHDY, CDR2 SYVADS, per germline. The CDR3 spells CASSHRFSNERLFF. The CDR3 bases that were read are TGTGCCAGCAGCCACAGATTTTCCAACGAA.

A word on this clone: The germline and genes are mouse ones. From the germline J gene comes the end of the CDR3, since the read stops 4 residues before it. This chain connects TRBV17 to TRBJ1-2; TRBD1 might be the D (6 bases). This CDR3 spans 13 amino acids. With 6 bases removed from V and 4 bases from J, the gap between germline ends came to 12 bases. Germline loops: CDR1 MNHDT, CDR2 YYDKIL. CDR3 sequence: CASSNRDGSDYTF. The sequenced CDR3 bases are TGTGCTAGCAGCAACAGGGACGGCTCC. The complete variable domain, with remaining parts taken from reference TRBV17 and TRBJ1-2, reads DTTVKQNPRYKLARVGKPVNLICSQTMNHDTMYWYQKKPNQAPKLLLFYYDKILNREADTFEKFQSSRPNNSFCSLYIGSAGLEYSAMYLCASSNRDGSDYTFGSGTRLLVI.

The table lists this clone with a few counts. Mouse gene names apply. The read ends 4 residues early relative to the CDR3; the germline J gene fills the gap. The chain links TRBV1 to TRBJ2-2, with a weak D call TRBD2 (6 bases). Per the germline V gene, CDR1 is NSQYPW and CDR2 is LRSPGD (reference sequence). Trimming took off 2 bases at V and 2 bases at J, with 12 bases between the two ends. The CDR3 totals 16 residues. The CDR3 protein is CTCSAQTWGNTGQLYF. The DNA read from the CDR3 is TGCACCTGCAGTGCACAGACGTGGGGGAACACCGGG.

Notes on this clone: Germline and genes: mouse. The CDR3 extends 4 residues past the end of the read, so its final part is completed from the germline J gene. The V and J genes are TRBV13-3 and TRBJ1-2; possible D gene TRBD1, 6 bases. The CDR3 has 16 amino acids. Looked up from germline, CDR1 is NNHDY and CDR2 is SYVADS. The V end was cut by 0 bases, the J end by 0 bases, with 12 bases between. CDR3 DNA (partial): TGTGCCAGCAGTGATGCATTTGGGACAACAAACTCC. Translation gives CASSDAFGTTNS. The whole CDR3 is CASSDAFGTTNSDYTF.

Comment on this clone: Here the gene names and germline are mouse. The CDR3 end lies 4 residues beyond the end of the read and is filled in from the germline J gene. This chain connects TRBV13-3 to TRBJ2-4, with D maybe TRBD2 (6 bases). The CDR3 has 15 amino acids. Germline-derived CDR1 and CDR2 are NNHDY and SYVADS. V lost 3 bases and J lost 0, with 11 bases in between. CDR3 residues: CASSAGLSSQNTLYF. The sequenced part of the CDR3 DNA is TGTGCCAGCAGTGCGGGACTTTCTAGTCAAAAC.

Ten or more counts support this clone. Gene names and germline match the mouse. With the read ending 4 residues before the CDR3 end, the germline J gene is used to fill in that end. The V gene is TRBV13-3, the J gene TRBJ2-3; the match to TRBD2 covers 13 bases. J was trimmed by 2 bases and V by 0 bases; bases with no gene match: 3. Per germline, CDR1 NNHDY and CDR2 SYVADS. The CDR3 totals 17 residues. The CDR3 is CASSDGTGGALAETLYF. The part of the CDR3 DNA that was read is TGTGCCAGCAGTGATGGGACTGGGGGGGCGCTTGCAGAA.